This TCR beta chain was captured by sequencing in a study of blood T cell repertoires in COVID-19. About the study: Collection of acute and convalescent COVID-19 samples took place in the United States, Italy and Spain.

The protocol was immunoSEQ multiplex PCR, while the TCRdb copy is restricted to in-frame clones and leaves out a portion. The data show hundreds of thousands of clones, around 85% seen once. V gave up 5 bases and J gave up 7 bases, with 17 bases separating them. CDR1 MNHNY and CDR2 SVGAGI come from the germline V gene (reference sequence). CDR3 length: 15 residues. The V gene is TRBV6-6, the J gene TRBJ2-2, with D possibly being TRBD2 (7 bases). This clonotype originated in a woman aged 25 to 39 who had recovered from COVID-19. Material for sequencing was peripheral blood. This CDR3 reads CASSPNGGAGGELFF. CDR3 DNA: TGTGCCAGCAGTCCCAATGGGGGGGCCGGCGGGGAGCTGTTTTTT.